The text below deals with one TCR beta chain. Its specificity is unknown. The V end lost 5 bases, the J end lost 7 bases, and 12 bases lay between the germline ends. This CDR3 is built from 12 residues. Analyses pooled second doses at about 4 or about 12 weeks. Repertoires were generated with immunoSEQ multiplex PCR, while TCRdb's copy carries only in-frame clones and drops some. This table holds 250,000 to 300,000 clones, almost 95% found once. This sample is drawn from a study of T cell responses to AZD1222 COVID-19 vaccine. Findings and limits, study-wide: The sample set comprised mostly white British donors with more females, and clonal diversity was possibly underestimated. Among spike-specific TCRs, nearly half reportedly target unmutated variant regions. Vaccination with two AZD1222 doses was followed by a rise in Spike-specific TCR breadth and depth.

The V gene is TRBV12-3 or TRBV12-4, the J gene TRBJ2-7, with D perhaps matching TRBD1 (6 bases). The receptor's source is an adult who received the AZD1222 COVID-19 vaccine. Sequenced material: peripheral blood, taken 28 days after the second AZD1222 dose. The DNA of the CDR3 is TGTGCCAGCAGTCCAGGGGTTGGGGAGCAGTACTTC. Protein product: CASSPGVGEQYF.